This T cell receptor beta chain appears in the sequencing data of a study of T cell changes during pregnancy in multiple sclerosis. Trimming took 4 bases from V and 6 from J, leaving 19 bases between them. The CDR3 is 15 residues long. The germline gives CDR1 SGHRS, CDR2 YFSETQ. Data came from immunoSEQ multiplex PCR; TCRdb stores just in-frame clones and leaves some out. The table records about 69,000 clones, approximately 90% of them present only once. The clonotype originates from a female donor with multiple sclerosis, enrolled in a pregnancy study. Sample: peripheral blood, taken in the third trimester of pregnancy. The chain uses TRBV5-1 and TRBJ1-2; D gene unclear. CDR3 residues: CASSNRDPGAHGYTF. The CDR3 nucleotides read TGCGCCAGCAGCAATCGCGACCCGGGTGCACATGGCTACACCTTC.